The rows below give T cell receptor beta chains drawn from one sample of a study of T cell responses to AZD1222 COVID-19 vaccine. Clones were read by immunoSEQ multiplex PCR, and TCRdb kept only the in-frame ones, dropping some. The data show 70,000 to 90,000 clones, more than 75% seen once. This sample comprised peripheral blood, obtained on day 0 of AZD1222 vaccination. These receptors originate from an adult in good health. Each CDR3 is given with its conserved first and last residue. A D gene is named only where the DNA matches it firmly. Expanded clones are given a class, and other clones once, few, many or no size at all.

j_call | d_call | v_call | clone_size | cdr3_aa | cdr3_nt
TRBJ1-5 | NA | TRBV4-3 | NA | CASSQTTEYNQPQHF | TGCGCCAGCAGCCAGACAACAGAATACAATCAGCCCCAGCATTTT
TRBJ1-6 | TRBD1 | TRBV18 | NA | CASSPRTGGNSPLHF | TGTGCCAGCTCACCCCGGACAGGAGGTAACTCACCCCTCCACTTT
TRBJ1-1 | NA | TRBV2 | few | CASSDPETTAEMNTEAFF | TGTGCCAGCAGTGACCCCGAGACGACAGCTGAGATGAACACTGAAGCTTTCTTT
TRBJ2-1 | TRBD2 | TRBV20-1 | NA | CSASSSSGRISSYNEQFF | TGCAGTGCTAGTAGTTCTAGCGGGAGGATTTCCTCCTACAATGAGCAGTTCTTC
TRBJ2-1 | NA | TRBV7-3 | NA | CASSPQLHNEQFF | TGTGCCAGCAGCCCTCAACTCCACAATGAGCAGTTCTTC
TRBJ2-2 | TRBD1 | TRBV5-1 | once | CASSSGQGGTGELFF | TGCGCCAGCAGTTCAGGACAGGGGGGCACCGGGGAGCTGTTTTTT
TRBJ2-1 | NA | TRBV5-1 | few | CASSLDSGRQEQFF | TGCGCCAGCAGCTTGGATAGCGGCCGGCAAGAGCAGTTCTTC
TRBJ2-3 | NA | TRBV20-1 | NA | CSASGLGSTDTQYF | TGCAGTGCTAGTGGTCTGGGAAGCACAGATACGCAGTATTTT
TRBJ2-2 | NA | TRBV5-4 | NA | CASSLELREGELFF | TGTGCCAGCAGCTTGGAGCTCAGGGAGGGGGAGCTGTTTTTT
TRBJ1-5 | NA | TRBV10-1 | NA | CASSQDFNQPQHF | TGCGCCAGCAGCCAAGATTTCAATCAGCCCCAGCATTTT